This TCR beta chain is from a study of shared clonotypes between healthy human individuals. Profiling relied on immunoSEQ multiplex PCR, and the TCRdb table lists in-frame clones only, not all of them. The sample yields 1.6 million or so clones, 97% to 99% seen once. Trimming removed 3 bases at V and 1 base at J, with 13 bases between. Germline V lookup: CDR1 SGHRS, CDR2 YFSETQ. The CDR3 has 15 residues. The chain uses TRBV5-1 and TRBJ2-5; a weak D match, TRBD1 (6 bases). The sequence was collected from a man aged 25 to 45 in good health. Sequencing input: naive CD4+ T cells sorted from blood. Described subset: CD45RA+ positively selected. The CDR3 loop reads CASSSSGAGQETQYF. CDR3 nucleotides: TGCGCCAGCAGCTCCTCAGGGGCGGGCCAAGAGACCCAGTACTTC. Drawing the rest from reference TRBV5-1 and TRBJ2-5, the complete variable domain is KAGVTQTPRYLIKTRGQQVTLSCSPISGHRSVSWYQQTPGQGLQFLFEYFSETQRNKGNFPGRFSGRQFSNSRSEMNVSTLELGDSALYLCASSSSGAGQETQYFGPGTRLLVL.